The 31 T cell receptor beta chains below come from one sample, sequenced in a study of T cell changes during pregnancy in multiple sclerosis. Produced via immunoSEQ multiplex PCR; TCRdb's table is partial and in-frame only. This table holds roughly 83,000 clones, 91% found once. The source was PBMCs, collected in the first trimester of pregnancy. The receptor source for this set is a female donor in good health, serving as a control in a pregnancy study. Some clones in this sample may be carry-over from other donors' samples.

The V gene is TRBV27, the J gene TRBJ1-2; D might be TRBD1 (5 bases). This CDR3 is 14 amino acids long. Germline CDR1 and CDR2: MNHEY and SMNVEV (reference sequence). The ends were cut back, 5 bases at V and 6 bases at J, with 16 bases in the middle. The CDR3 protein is CASSLSPRGNGYTF. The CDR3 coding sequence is TGTGCCAGCAGTCTTTCGCCGCGGGGGAATGGCTACACCTTC.

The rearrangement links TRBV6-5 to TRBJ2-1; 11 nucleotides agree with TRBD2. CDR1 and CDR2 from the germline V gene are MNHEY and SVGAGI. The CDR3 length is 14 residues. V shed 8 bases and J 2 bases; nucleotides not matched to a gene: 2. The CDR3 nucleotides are TGTGCCAGCTTTAGCGGGAGGGCCTACAATGAGCAGTTCTTC. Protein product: CASFSGRAYNEQFF.

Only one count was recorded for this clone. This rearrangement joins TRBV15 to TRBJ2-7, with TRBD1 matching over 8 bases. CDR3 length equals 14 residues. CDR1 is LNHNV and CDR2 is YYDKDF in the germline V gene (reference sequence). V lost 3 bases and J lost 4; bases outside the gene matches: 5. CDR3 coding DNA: TGTGCCACCAGCAGGAGGACAGGGATATACGAGCAGTACTTC. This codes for CATSRRTGIYEQYF.

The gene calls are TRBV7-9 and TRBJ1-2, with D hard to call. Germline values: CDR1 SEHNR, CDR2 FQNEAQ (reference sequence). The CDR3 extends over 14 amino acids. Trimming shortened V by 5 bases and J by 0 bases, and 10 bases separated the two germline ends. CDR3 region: CASSASLTNYGYTF. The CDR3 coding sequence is TGTGCCAGCAGCGCAAGCCTTACTAACTATGGCTACACCTTC.

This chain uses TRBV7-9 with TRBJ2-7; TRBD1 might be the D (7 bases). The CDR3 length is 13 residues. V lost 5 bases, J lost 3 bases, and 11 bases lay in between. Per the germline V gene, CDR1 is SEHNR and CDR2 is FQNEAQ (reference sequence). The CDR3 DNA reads TGTGCCAGCAGCCAGGGGGGCTTCTACGAGCAGTACTTC. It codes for CASSQGGFYEQYF.

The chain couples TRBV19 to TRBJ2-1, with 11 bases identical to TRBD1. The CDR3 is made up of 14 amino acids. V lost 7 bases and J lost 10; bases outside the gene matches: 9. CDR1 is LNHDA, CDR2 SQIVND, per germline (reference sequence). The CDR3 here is CASTPRTGGSEQFF. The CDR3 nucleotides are TGTGCCAGTACCCCCCGGACAGGGGGCTCGGAGCAGTTCTTC.

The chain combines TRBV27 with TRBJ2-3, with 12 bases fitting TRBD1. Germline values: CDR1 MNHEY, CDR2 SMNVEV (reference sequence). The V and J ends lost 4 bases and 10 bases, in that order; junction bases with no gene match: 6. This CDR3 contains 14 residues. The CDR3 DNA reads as TGTGCCAGCAGTTCTGGGACAGGGGGCGCGGCGCAGTATTTT. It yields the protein CASSSGTGGAAQYF.

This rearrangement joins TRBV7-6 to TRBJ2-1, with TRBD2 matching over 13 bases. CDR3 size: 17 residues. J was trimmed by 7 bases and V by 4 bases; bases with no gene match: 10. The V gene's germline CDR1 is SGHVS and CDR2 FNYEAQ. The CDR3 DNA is TGTGCCAGCAGCTCAGGACTAGCGGGAGTTGGTGGGAATGAGCAGTTCTTC. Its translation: CASSSGLAGVGGNEQFF.

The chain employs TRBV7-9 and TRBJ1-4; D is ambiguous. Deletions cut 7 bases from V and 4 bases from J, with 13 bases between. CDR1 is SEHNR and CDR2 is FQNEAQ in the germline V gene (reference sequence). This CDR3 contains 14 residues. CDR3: CASKGGPVNEKLFF. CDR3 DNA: TGTGCCAGCAAAGGCGGGCCAGTTAATGAAAAACTGTTTTTT. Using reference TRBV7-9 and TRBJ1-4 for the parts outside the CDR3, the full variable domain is DTGVSQNPRHKITKRGQNVTFRCDPISEHNRLYWYRQTLGQGPEFLTYFQNEAQLEKSRLLSDRFSAERPKGSFSTLEIQRTEQGDSAMYLCASKGGPVNEKLFFGSGTQLSVL.

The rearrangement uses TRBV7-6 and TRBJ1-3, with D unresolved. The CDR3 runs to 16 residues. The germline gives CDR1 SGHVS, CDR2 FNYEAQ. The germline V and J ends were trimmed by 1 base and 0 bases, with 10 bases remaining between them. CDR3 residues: CASSLDEGFSGNTIYF. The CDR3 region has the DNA TGTGCCAGCAGCTTAGACGAGGGTTTCTCTGGAAACACCATATATTTT.

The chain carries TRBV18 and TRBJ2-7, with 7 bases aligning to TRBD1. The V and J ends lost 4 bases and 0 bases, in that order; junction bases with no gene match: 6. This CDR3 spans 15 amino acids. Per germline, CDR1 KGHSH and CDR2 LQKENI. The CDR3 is CASSQGTVSSYEQYF. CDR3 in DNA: TGTGCCAGCTCACAAGGGACAGTTAGCTCCTACGAGCAGTACTTC.

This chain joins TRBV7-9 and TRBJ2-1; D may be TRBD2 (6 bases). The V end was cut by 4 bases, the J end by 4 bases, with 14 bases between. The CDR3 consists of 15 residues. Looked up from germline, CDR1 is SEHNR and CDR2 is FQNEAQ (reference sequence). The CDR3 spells CASSWGIADYNEQFF. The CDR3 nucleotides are TGTGCCAGCAGCTGGGGTATAGCGGATTACAATGAGCAGTTCTTC.

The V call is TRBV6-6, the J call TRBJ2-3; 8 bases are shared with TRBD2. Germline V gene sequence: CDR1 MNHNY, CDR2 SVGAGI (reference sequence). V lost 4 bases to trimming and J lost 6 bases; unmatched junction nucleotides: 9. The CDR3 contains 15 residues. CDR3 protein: CASSFTREGRDTQYF. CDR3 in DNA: TGTGCCAGCAGTTTTACCCGGGAGGGCCGGGATACGCAGTATTTT.

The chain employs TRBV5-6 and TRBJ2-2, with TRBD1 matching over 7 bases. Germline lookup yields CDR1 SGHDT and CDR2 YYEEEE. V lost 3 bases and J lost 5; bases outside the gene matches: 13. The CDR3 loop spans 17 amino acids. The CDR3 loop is CASSSTGDRARTGELFF. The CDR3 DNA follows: TGTGCCAGCAGCTCAACAGGGGACCGGGCGAGAACCGGGGAGCTGTTTTTT.

CDR3 sequence reads: CASGATDPHEAFF. The CDR3 DNA reads TGTGCCAGCGGGGCGACAGACCCGCATGAAGCTTTCTTT. J is TRBJ1-1 and V is TRBV28, with D possibly matching TRBD1 (5 bases). V lost 8 bases and J lost 7, with 17 bases in between. The germline gives CDR1 MDHEN, CDR2 SYDVKM. This CDR3 is built from 13 residues.

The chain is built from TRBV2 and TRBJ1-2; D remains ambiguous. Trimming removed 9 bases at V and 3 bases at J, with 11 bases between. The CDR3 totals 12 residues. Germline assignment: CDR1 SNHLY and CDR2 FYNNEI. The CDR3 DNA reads TGTGCCAGGCGGGCACTCGACTATGGCTACACCTTC. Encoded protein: CARRALDYGYTF.

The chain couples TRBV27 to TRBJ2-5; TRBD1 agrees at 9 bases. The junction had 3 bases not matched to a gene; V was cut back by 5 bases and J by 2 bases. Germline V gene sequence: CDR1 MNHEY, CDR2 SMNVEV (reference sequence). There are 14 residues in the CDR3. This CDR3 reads CASSMTGGQETQYF. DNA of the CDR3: TGTGCCAGCAGTATGACAGGGGGTCAAGAGACCCAGTACTTC.

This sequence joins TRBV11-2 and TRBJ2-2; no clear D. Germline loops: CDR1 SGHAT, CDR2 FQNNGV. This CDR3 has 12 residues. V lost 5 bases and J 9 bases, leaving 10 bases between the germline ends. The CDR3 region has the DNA TGTGCCAGCAGCCCCCGTCCCCGGGAGCTGTTTTTT. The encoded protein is CASSPRPRELFF.

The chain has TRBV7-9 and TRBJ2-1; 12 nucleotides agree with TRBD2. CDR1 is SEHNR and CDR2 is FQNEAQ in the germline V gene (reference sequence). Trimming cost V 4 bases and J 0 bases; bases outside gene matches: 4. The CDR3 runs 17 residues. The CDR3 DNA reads TGTGCCAGCAGCTCCGGGACTAGCGGGCTCTCCTACAATGAGCAGTTCTTC. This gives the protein CASSSGTSGLSYNEQFF.

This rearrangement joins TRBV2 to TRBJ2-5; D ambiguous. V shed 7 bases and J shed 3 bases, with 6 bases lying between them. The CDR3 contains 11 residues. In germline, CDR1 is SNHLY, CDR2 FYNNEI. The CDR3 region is CASTVKETQYF. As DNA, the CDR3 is TGTGCCAGCACGGTGAAAGAGACCCAGTACTTC.

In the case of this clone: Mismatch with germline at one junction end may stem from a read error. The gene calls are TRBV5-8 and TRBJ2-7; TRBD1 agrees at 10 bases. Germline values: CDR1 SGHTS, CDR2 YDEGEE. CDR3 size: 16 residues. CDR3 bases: TGTGTCAGCAGCTTGGGTTCGGGACAGGGGCTAATCGAGCAGTACTTC. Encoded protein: CVSSLGSGQGLIEQYF.

In DNA form, the CDR3 reads TGTGCCAGCAGTTTAGCGGTCGGCCTAAATTCACCCCTCCACTTT. This translates into CASSLAVGLNSPLHF. The chain couples TRBV27 to TRBJ1-6; D gene uncertain. The V gene's germline CDR1 is MNHEY and CDR2 SMNVEV (reference sequence). This CDR3 region has 15 residues. V was shortened by 2 bases and J by 7 bases, with 12 bases between the two germline ends.

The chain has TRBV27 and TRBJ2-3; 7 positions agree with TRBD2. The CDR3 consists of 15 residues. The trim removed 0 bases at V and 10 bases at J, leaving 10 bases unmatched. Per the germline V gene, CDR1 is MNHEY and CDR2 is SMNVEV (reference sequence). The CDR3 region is CASSLSTSSAGAQYF. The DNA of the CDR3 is TGTGCCAGCAGTTTATCGACCTCGAGCGCGGGGGCGCAGTATTTT.

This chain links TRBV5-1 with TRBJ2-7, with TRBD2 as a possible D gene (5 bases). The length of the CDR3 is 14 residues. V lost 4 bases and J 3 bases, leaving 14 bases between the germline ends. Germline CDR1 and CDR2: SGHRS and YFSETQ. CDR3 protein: CASSRTGEYYEQYF. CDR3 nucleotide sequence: TGCGCCAGCAGCAGAACCGGGGAGTACTACGAGCAGTACTTC.

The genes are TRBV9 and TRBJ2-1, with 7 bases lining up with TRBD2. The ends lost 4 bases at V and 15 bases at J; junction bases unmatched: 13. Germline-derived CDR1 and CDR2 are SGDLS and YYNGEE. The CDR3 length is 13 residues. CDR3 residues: CASSQNTGTIRFF. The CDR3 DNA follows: TGTGCCAGCAGCCAAAACACCGGGACTATTCGGTTCTTC.

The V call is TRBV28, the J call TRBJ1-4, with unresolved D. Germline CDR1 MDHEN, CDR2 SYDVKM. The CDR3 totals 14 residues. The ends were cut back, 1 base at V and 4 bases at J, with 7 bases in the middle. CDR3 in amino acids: CASSLYGLNEKLFF. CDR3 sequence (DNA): TGTGCCAGCAGTTTATACGGACTTAATGAAAAACTGTTTTTT.

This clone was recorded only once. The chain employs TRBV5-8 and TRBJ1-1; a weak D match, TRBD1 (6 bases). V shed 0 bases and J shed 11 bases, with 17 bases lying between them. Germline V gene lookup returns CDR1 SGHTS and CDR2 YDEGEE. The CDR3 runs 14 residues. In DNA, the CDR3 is TGTGCCAGCAGCTTGGTTGGGGGCGATAGTTCGGCTTTCTTT. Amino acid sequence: CASSLVGGDSSAFF. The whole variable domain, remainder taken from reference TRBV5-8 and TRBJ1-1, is EAGVTQSPTHLIKTRGQQATLRCSPISGHTSVYWYQQALGLGLQFLLWYDEGEERNRGNFPPRFSGRQFPNYSSELNVNALELEDSALYLCASSLVGGDSSAFFGQGTRLTVV.

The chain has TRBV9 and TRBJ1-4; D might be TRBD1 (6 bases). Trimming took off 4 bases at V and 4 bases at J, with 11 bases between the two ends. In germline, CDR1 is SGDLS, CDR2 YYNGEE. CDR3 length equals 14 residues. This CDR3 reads CASSIRQDNEKLFF. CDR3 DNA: TGTGCCAGCAGCATTAGACAGGATAATGAAAAACTGTTTTTT.

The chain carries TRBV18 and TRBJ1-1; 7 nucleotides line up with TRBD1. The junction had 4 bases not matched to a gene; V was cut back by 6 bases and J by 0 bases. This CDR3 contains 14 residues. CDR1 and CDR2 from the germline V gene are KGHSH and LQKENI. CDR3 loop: CASSGTDLNTEAFF. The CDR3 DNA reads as TGTGCCAGCTCGGGGACAGACTTGAACACTGAAGCTTTCTTT.

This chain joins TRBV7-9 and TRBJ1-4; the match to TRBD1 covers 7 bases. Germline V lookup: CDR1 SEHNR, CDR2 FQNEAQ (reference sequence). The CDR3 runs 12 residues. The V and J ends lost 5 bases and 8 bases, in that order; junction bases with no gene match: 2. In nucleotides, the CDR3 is TGTGCCAGCAGCCGACAGGGAGAAAAACTGTTTTTT. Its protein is CASSRQGEKLFF.

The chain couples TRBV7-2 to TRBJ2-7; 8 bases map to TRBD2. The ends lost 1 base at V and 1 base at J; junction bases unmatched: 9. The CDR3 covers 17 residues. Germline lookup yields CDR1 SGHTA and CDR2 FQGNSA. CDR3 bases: TGTGCCAGCAGCTTAGTAGGCCCGGGGGGGGGTTCCTACGAGCAGTACTTC. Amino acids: CASSLVGPGGGSYEQYF.